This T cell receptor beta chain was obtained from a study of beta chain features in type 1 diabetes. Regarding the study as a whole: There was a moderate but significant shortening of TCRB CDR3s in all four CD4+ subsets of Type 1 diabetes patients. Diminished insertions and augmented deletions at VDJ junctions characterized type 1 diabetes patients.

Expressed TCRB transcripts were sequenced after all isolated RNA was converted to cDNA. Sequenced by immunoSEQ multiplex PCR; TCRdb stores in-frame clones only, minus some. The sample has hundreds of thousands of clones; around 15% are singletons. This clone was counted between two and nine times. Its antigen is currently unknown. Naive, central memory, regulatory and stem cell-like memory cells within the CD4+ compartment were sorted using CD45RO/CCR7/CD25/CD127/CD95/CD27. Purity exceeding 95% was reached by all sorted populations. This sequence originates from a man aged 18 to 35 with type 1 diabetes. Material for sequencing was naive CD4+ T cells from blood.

CDR3 in amino acids: CASSDRDSRSPTYTF. DNA of the CDR3: TGTGCCAGCAGTGACCGGGACAGTCGATCCCCCACCTACACCTTC. The chain is built from TRBV25-1 and TRBJ1-2; 7 bases agree with TRBD1. Germline CDR1 and CDR2: MGHDK and SYGVNS. Trimming removed 3 bases from V and 10 bases from J; junction bases left unmatched: 14. The CDR3 spans 15 residues.